This TCR beta chain was recorded in a study of shared clonotypes between healthy human individuals. Data came from immunoSEQ multiplex PCR; TCRdb stores just in-frame clones and leaves some out. Among some 2,100,000 clones, almost 96% were seen once, and the ten largest hold less than 0.15%. The specimen sequenced was naive CD4+ T cells sorted from blood. Subset denoted: CD45RA+ positively selected. The origin of this receptor is a man aged 18-30 years in good health.

The CDR3 reads CASRRGGRGEQFF. The CDR3 region has the DNA TGTGCCAGCAGACGGGGGGGCAGAGGTGAGCAGTTCTTC. This chain links TRBV6-5 with TRBJ2-1, with 8 bases that match TRBD2. Trimming removed 6 bases from V and 9 bases from J; junction bases left unmatched: 7. Germline V gene sequence: CDR1 MNHEY, CDR2 SVGAGI. CDR3 length equals 13 residues.